The 25 T cell receptor beta chains below all came from one sample that was sequenced in a study of prognosis after radiotherapy for stage I lung cancer. The genomic DNA TCR beta CDR3 region underwent two rounds of multiplex PCR. Primers targeting each individual TRBV and TRBJ gene were applied in first-round PCR. TCRdb reanalysed the multiplex PCR reads using MiXCR and keeps one entry per CDR3 protein. The sample has about 51,000 distinct CDR3 sequences; 30% to 40% are singletons. The sample consisted of PBMCs, taken before or after stereotactic body radiation therapy (not recorded which). The receptors were sampled from a donor at least 50 years old with non-small cell lung cancer.

This clonotype has ten or more counts. V is TRBV7-2 and J is TRBJ2-3; D gene ambiguous. The CDR3 spans 13 residues. Per germline, CDR1 SGHTA and CDR2 FQGNSA. V lost 8 bases, J lost 2 bases, and 11 bases lay in between. The CDR3 coding sequence is TGTGCCAGCTCCACGTACACCACAGATACGCAGTATTTT. Amino acid sequence: CASSTYTTDTQYF.

Comment on this clonotype: Being one base from a much bigger clone, this may be a read error. The V and J genes are TRBV28 and TRBJ1-1; D is unclear. Per the germline V gene, CDR1 is MDHEN and CDR2 is SYDVKM. The CDR3 length is 13 residues. Trimming removed 6 bases from V and 2 bases from J, with 10 bases in between. This chain's CDR3 is CASSPPSNTEAFF. In nucleotides, the CDR3 is TGTGCCAGCAGCCCCCCAAGTAACACTGAAGCTTTCTTT.

This clonotype appeared many times. The CDR3 region is CASSKEAGVAYEQYF. CDR3 DNA sequence: TGCGCCAGCAGCAAGGAAGCGGGAGTCGCCTACGAGCAGTACTTC. The V gene is TRBV5-1, the J gene TRBJ2-7, with 8 bases lining up with TRBD2. The trim removed 4 bases at V and 2 bases at J, leaving 8 bases unmatched. Germline CDR1 reads SGHRS; CDR2 reads YFSETQ. The CDR3 is 15 residues long.

In its sample, this clonotype was seen many times. The rearrangement joins TRBV4-2 to TRBJ2-3; TRBD2 agrees at 8 bases. The V segment lost 2 bases and the J segment 3 bases; nucleotides outside the gene matches: 1. The CDR3 is 14 amino acids. Germline loops: CDR1 LGHNA, CDR2 YNFKEQ. The CDR3 DNA is TGTGCCAGCAGCCAACGGGGGGGGACAGATACGCAGTATTTT. It specifies CASSQRGGTDTQYF.

This clonotype was picked up one time. This may be a read error, as it is one base from a much larger clone. J is TRBJ1-1 and V is TRBV10-3, with 9 positions matching TRBD1. This CDR3 spans 12 amino acids. The germline CDR1 and CDR2 sequences are ENHRY and SYGVKD. CDR3 amino acids: CSTGQGYTEAFF. The CDR3 nucleotides read TGTTCCACCGGACAGGGGTACACTGAAGCTTTCTTT.

This clonotype was counted ten times or more. This chain connects TRBV9 to TRBJ1-6, with D maybe TRBD1 (5 bases). With 4 bases removed from V and 14 bases from J, the gap between germline ends came to 25 bases. Germline V gene lookup returns CDR1 SGDLS and CDR2 YYNGEE. The length of the CDR3 is 16 residues. CDR3 coding DNA: TGTGCCAGCAGCCGATCCGAAGACAGCCGTCTCGAGTCCCTCCACTTT. Translating it yields CASSRSEDSRLESLHF.

This clonotype was recorded many times. This chain joins TRBV7-3 and TRBJ2-7; maybe TRBD2 (5 bases). Germline V gene lookup returns CDR1 SGHTA and CDR2 FQGTGA. Trimming cost V 4 bases and J 9 bases, with 22 bases left between them. CDR3 length: 15 amino acids. DNA for the CDR3: TGTGCCAGCAGCTCTAACCCAGGTCGGGGTGCGGTGCAGTACTTC. This sequence encodes CASSSNPGRGAVQYF.

The V gene is TRBV13, the J gene TRBJ1-1, with D possibly being TRBD1 (5 bases). Germline CDR1 PRHDT, CDR2 FYEKMQ (reference sequence). The CDR3 totals 14 residues. V shed 5 bases and J shed 1 base, with 11 bases lying between them. CDR3 in amino acids: CASSLQGRNTEAFF. The CDR3 coding sequence is TGTGCCAGCAGCCTCCAGGGCAGGAACACTGAAGCTTTCTTT.

This clonotype was observed at least ten times. The rearrangement uses TRBV12-3 or TRBV12-4 and TRBJ1-2, with D unclear. The CDR3 covers 14 residues. Trimming removed 7 bases from V and 7 bases from J, with 19 bases in between. For the CDR3, the DNA is TGTGCCAGCACCTCCCACTGGTCTGGGATTGGCTACACCTTC. This gives the protein CASTSHWSGIGYTF.

In the case of this clonotype: The germline gene is not matched at one end of the junction; a read error may be the cause. The chain combines TRBV7-2 with TRBJ2-7; 10 bases are shared with TRBD1. CDR3 length equals 16 residues. Germline values: CDR1 SGHTA, CDR2 FQGNSA. The CDR3, as DNA: TGTGCCAGCAGCGCACAAATGGGACAGGGGCTCTACGAGCAGTATTTC. It codes for CASSAQMGQGLYEQYF.

This clonotype was found many times. V usage is TRBV7-9 and J usage is TRBJ2-3, with D unresolved. The CDR3 length is 14 residues. CDR1 is SEHNR, CDR2 FQNEAQ, per germline (reference sequence). Trimming cost V 1 base and J 0 bases, with 5 bases left between them. The CDR3 is CASSLEISTDTQYF. The CDR3 DNA follows: TGTGCCAGCAGCTTAGAAATTAGCACAGATACGCAGTATTTT.

This clonotype was seen ten or more times. This chain links TRBV7-9 with TRBJ2-3, with D hard to call. V shed 4 bases and J shed 6 bases, with 8 bases lying between them. This CDR3 is built from 12 residues. The germline gives CDR1 SEHNR, CDR2 FQNEAQ (reference sequence). The CDR3: CASSSIVDTQYF. CDR3 in DNA: TGTGCCAGCAGCTCCATAGTGGATACGCAGTATTTT. Complete variable domain (other parts from reference TRBV7-9 and TRBJ2-3): DTGVSQNPRHKITKRGQNVTFRCDPISEHNRLYWYRQTLGQGPEFLTYFQNEAQLEKSRLLSDRFSAERPKGSFSTLEIQRTEQGDSAMYLCASSSIVDTQYFGPGTRLTVL.

In this sample, this clonotype turned up many times. The chain uses TRBV4-3 and TRBJ2-3; no reliable D call. Germline assignment: CDR1 LGHNA and CDR2 YSLEER. The CDR3 runs 15 residues. With 1 base removed from V and 3 bases from J, the gap between germline ends came to 11 bases. The DNA of the CDR3 is TGCGCCAGCAGCCAAGGGCAGGTTCGGACAGATACGCAGTATTTT. Its protein product is CASSQGQVRTDTQYF.

This clonotype came up many times. V usage is TRBV15 and J usage is TRBJ2-2; D gene unclear. The CDR3 covers 16 residues. The V and J ends lost 2 bases and 4 bases respectively, with 14 bases between them. Germline V CDR1 and CDR2: LNHNV, YYDKDF (reference sequence). The CDR3 region is CATSRRREHPTGELFF. The CDR3 DNA sequence: TGTGCCACCAGCAGAAGAAGGGAACACCCCACCGGGGAGCTGTTTTTT.

Turning to this clonotype: This probably arose from a read error, given a far larger clone one base away. The chain uses TRBV6-9 and TRBJ2-1, with D possibly matching TRBD2 (6 bases). V lost 4 bases and J 0 bases, leaving 22 bases between the germline ends. In germline, CDR1 is MNHGY, CDR2 SVAAGI. The CDR3 is 19 amino acids. The CDR3 nucleotides are TGTGCCAGCAGTTCCTTGGGACGAGTGGGAGGACCCTCCTACAATGAGCAGTTCTTC. Protein: CASSSLGRVGGPSYNEQFF.

Details on this clonotype: Germline is not matched at one junction end, which may reflect a read error. The rearrangement links TRBV7-9 to TRBJ2-2; TRBD1 matches 7 bases. This CDR3 has 16 amino acids. The germline V gene has CDR1 SEHNR and CDR2 FQNEAQ (reference sequence). The DNA of the CDR3 is TGTGCCAGCAGCCCGTGGCCCGTGACAGGGTCCTGGGATCTGTTTTTT. It specifies CASSPWPVTGSWDLFF.

The chain is built from TRBV27 and TRBJ1-6, with D hard to call. V lost 6 bases, J lost 6 bases, and 6 bases lay in between. Germline V lookup: CDR1 MNHEY, CDR2 SMNVEV (reference sequence). This CDR3 is 12 amino acids long. CDR3 sequence (DNA): TGTGCCAGCAGAGAATTTAATTCACCCCTCCACTTT. It translates to CASREFNSPLHF.

This chain links TRBV6-1 with TRBJ1-2, with TRBD1 as a possible D gene (6 bases). Germline loops: CDR1 MNHNS, CDR2 SASEGT. Between the trimmed V and J ends, which lost 6 bases and 10 bases, there was a span of 21 bases. This CDR3 contains 14 residues. This CDR3 is CASREKRVSGVYTF. The CDR3 region has the DNA TGTGCCAGCAGGGAGAAACGGGTGTCAGGGGTCTACACCTTC.

At least ten counts were recorded for this clonotype. The J gene is TRBJ2-1, the V gene TRBV5-1; 9 bases line up with TRBD1. CDR3 length equals 16 residues. Germline values: CDR1 SGHRS, CDR2 YFSETQ. Losses at the gene ends were 3 bases for V and 0 bases for J; bases not matched to a gene: 4. CDR3 DNA: TGCGCCAGCAGCTGGACAGGGGTCAGCTCCTACAATGAGCAGTTCTTC. Amino acids: CASSWTGVSSYNEQFF.

Details on this clonotype: This is likely an artifact of a read error, given a far larger clone one base away. CDR3 sequence: CASSKVDNSPLHF. In nucleotides, the CDR3 is TGTGCCAGCAGTAAAGTTGATAATTCACCCCTCCACTTT. The rearrangement joins TRBV6-4 to TRBJ1-6; D gene ambiguous. V was clipped by 5 bases and J by 5 bases, with 7 bases between them. Germline assignment: CDR1 MRHNA and CDR2 SNTAGT. The CDR3 consists of 13 residues.

About this clonotype: Given a much more abundant clone one base away, this may be a read error. The chain is built from TRBV4-3 and TRBJ2-1, with 9 nucleotides matching TRBD2. Germline CDR1 and CDR2: LGHNA and YSLEER. The CDR3 sequence is 14 residues long. J was trimmed by 10 bases and V by 0 bases; bases with no gene match: 4. The chain's CDR3 is CASSQELAGYEQFF. The DNA of the CDR3 is TGCGCCAGCAGCCAAGAACTAGCGGGCTACGAGCAGTTCTTC.

This clonotype has just a few counts. The chain carries TRBV12-3 or TRBV12-4 and TRBJ2-2; D may be TRBD1 (5 bases). This CDR3 has 16 amino acids. V was trimmed by 7 bases and J by 5 bases, leaving 20 bases between them. The CDR3 sequence is CASTPEWTWGTGELFF. Written as DNA, the CDR3 is TGTGCCAGCACCCCGGAATGGACATGGGGAACCGGGGAGCTGTTTTTT.

This chain links TRBV30 with TRBJ1-5, with 7 bases fitting TRBD1. Germline assignment: CDR1 GTSNPN and CDR2 SVGIG (reference sequence). The length of the CDR3 is 14 residues. The V and J ends lost 3 bases and 3 bases, in that order; junction bases with no gene match: 5. The CDR3 DNA follows: TGTGCCTGGAGCAAGACAGGGAACAATCAGCCCCAGCATTTT. This translates into CAWSKTGNNQPQHF.

This clonotype has a count of ten or more. The germline gene is not matched at one end of the junction; a read error may be the cause. The chain joins TRBV5-5 to TRBJ2-2, with TRBD1 matching over 8 bases. Germline V gene sequence: CDR1 SGHKS, CDR2 YYEKEE (reference sequence). The CDR3 loop spans 18 amino acids. The DNA for the CDR3 is TGCGCCAGCAGCATCCGGCCGGGACAGGCGATGAACACCGGGGAGCTGTTTTTT. Translated: CASSIRPGQAMNTGELFF. Using reference TRBV5-5 and TRBJ2-2 for the parts outside the CDR3, the full variable domain is DAGVTQSPTHLIKTRGQQVTLRCSPISGHKSVSWYQQVLGQGPQFIFQYYEKEERGRGNFPDRFSARQFPNYSSELNVNALLLGDSALYLCASSIRPGQAMNTGELFFGEGSRLTVL.

This clonotype was detected many times. The V gene is TRBV6-2 or TRBV6-3, the J gene TRBJ2-4, with TRBD2 as a possible D gene (5 bases). The CDR3 totals 16 residues. Trimming shortened V by 5 bases and J by 3 bases, and 17 bases separated the two germline ends. From germline, CDR1 is MNHEY and CDR2 SVGEGT. The CDR3 region has the DNA TGTGCCAGCAGTCAACGTAGCGCTAGATACAAAAACATTCAGTACTTC. This codes for CASSQRSARYKNIQYF.